This TCR beta chain was recorded in a study of OX40 agonist ivuxolimab in advanced cancers. Looking at the study overall: Hepatocellular carcinoma, melanoma, renal cell or head and neck cancer occurred in dose-escalation patients. Whole-study findings and limits: Partial responders at 0.1-3.0 mg/kg had among the lowest clonal expansion.

Between the trimmed V and J ends, which lost 0 bases and 7 bases, there was a span of 10 bases. The CDR3 is 12 amino acids. Germline V gene data show CDR1 as SQVTM and CDR2 as ANQGSEA. By proportion, this clone is medium-sized (0.01 to 0.1%). The antigen is undetermined. TCRdb's copy holds only in-frame clones and misses some; the assay was immunoSEQ multiplex PCR. The sample comprises 30,000 to 35,000 clones, under 85% of which are singletons, and approximately 15% rests with the top ten. V and J are TRBV29-1 and TRBJ2-7; D is unresolved. The sample here was CD4+ or CD8+ T cells sorted from blood, taken in a trial of the OX40 agonist ivuxolimab. The source of this sequence is an adult with an advanced solid tumor such as melanoma, head and neck, liver or kidney cancer. CDR3 sequence (DNA): TGCAGCGTTGAAGATCTCGCGGCGGAGCAGTACTTC. Protein: CSVEDLAAEQYF.